This is a list of T cell receptor beta chains from one sample in a study of cytomegalovirus exposure and HLA in healthy donors. Assay: immunoSEQ multiplex PCR; the TCRdb copy retains only in-frame clones and omits some. Among some 200,000 clones listed, around four fifths were seen once. The sequenced sample was PBMCs. These receptor sequences come from a young woman in good health and CMV-seronegative. Each CDR3 is given with its conserved first and last residue. The D gene is left open where the match is weak. Expanded clones are given a class, and other clones once, few, many or no size at all.

clone size	V gene	J gene	D gene	CDR3 DNA	CDR3 protein
once	TRBV10-1	TRBJ2-1	.	TGCGCCAGCAGTGAGTCTTCGGGATACAATGAGCAGTTCTTC	CASSESSGYNEQFF
.	TRBV27	TRBJ2-3	.	TGTGCCAGTAGACAACGGTCTTACACAGATACGCAGTATTTT	CASRQRSYTDTQYF
.	TRBV6-5	TRBJ2-1	.	TGTGCCAGCAGTTACTCGACTAACTACCGGCAGTTCTTC	CASSYSTNYRQFF
.	TRBV4-2	TRBJ2-3	.	TGTGCCAGCAGCCAAGGGGGCCCCACAGATACGCAGTATTTT	CASSQGGPTDTQYF
few	TRBV12-2	TRBJ2-7	.	TGTGCAAGTCGCTTACCCCGGGGGAGCGGGGGTTCCTACGAGCAGTACTTC	CASRLPRGSGGSYEQYF
.	TRBV5-1	TRBJ1-4	.	TGCGCCAGCAGCCCGAGGCACCTTGCAACTAATGAAAAACTGTTTTTT	CASSPRHLATNEKLFF
.	TRBV13	TRBJ1-1	.	TGTGCCAGCATAAGGCAGGGGTTGAACACTGAAGCTTTCTTT	CASIRQGLNTEAFF
.	TRBV6-1	TRBJ2-1	.	TGTGCCAGCAGTGTTGAGGAGCGCCCTTACAATGAGCAGTTCTTC	CASSVEERPYNEQFF
few	TRBV10-3	TRBJ2-3	TRBD1	TGTGCCATCAGCGACAGGGGGCAAGCAGATACGCAGTATTTT	CAISDRGQADTQYF
.	TRBV19	TRBJ2-2	TRBD2	TGTGCCAGTAGTAGGAAAACCCTAGCGGGGGCCCTAAATAGCGGGGAGCTGTTTTTT	CASSRKTLAGALNSGELFF
.	TRBV5-1	TRBJ1-4	TRBD1	TGCGCCAGCAGCTTCACAGGGGGTGTTGAAAAACTGTTTTTT	CASSFTGGVEKLFF
.	TRBV6-6	TRBJ1-1	.	TGTGCCAGCAGTTACCTACCCCCGAACACTGAAGCTTTCTTT	CASSYLPPNTEAFF
.	TRBV11-2	TRBJ1-5	TRBD1	TGTGCCAGCAGCGGCGGACAGGGGGCGGGACAGCCCCAGCATTTT	CASSGGQGAGQPQHF
.	TRBV5-5	TRBJ1-1	TRBD1	TGTGCCAGCAGCTCGAGGGGGCTCACTGAAGCTTTCTTT	CASSSRGLTEAFF
.	TRBV7-7	TRBJ2-1	TRBD2	TGTGCCAGCAGCTTAGGGACTAGCGCCAACAATGAGCAGTTCTTC	CASSLGTSANNEQFF
.	TRBV6-1	TRBJ2-7	TRBD2	TGTGCCAGCAGTGTGCGGGAGAGCTCCTACGAGCAGTACTTC	CASSVRESSYEQYF
few	TRBV7-9	TRBJ2-5	.	TGTGCCAGCAGCGAAAGACAGGGGAGGGAAGAGACCCAGTACTTC	CASSERQGREETQYF
.	TRBV10-3	TRBJ2-2	TRBD1	TGTGCCATCAGTGAGCCGACAGGGTCCGGGGAGCTGTTTTTT	CAISEPTGSGELFF
.	TRBV6-1	TRBJ2-3	.	TGTGCCAGCAGATTTTGGGAGAACACAGATACGCAGTATTTT	CASRFWENTDTQYF
.	TRBV5-1	TRBJ2-7	TRBD2	TGCGCCAGCAGCCCCCTAGCGGCCACTTACGAGCAGTACTTC	CASSPLAATYEQYF
.	TRBV7-2	TRBJ1-4	.	TGTGCCAGCAGCTTGATCAGGGGAACGGGTGAAAAACTGTTTTTT	CASSLIRGTGEKLFF
.	TRBV19	TRBJ2-3	.	TGTGCCAGTACCCGGGCGCGAAGAACCGGGACAAGCACAGATACGCAGTATTTT	CASTRARRTGTSTDTQYF
.	TRBV13	TRBJ2-7	.	TGTGCCAGCAGCTTCAGTGCGGAGGGATACGAGCAGTACTTC	CASSFSAEGYEQYF
.	TRBV27	TRBJ2-7	.	TGTGCCAGCAGTCCACAGGAGGGAATGATCTACGAGCAGTACTTC	CASSPQEGMIYEQYF
.	TRBV27	TRBJ2-7	.	TGTGCCAGCAGAGACCCTAGCGCTGGATCCTACGAGCAGTACTTC	CASRDPSAGSYEQYF
.	TRBV5-4	TRBJ2-7	.	TGTGCCAGCAGCTTGAGTGGGGCCGAGCAGTACTTC	CASSLSGAEQYF
.	TRBV6-1	TRBJ2-3	TRBD2	TGTGCCAGCAGTGAATCGGGGGGAAAGGGATATACGCAGTATTTT	CASSESGGKGYTQYF
.	TRBV7-8	TRBJ2-7	.	TGTGCCAGCAGCTTATATTGGAGGGGGACAGCATCCTACGAGCAGTACTTC	CASSLYWRGTASYEQYF
once	TRBV7-2	TRBJ1-5	.	TGTGCCAGCAGCTTTCTTCAGAATAGCAATCAGCCCCAGCATTTT	CASSFLQNSNQPQHF
.	TRBV19	TRBJ1-2	.	TGTGCCAGTAGTATAGTCCTCTCGGAGGGCTACACCTTC	CASSIVLSEGYTF
.	TRBV28	TRBJ2-2	TRBD1	TGTGCCAGCAGTGCGGCAACAGGGGGGACCGGGGAGCTGTTTTTT	CASSAATGGTGELFF
.	TRBV6-5	TRBJ2-7	.	TGTGCCAGCAGTTACACGCAGGGACATAACGAGCAGTACTTC	CASSYTQGHNEQYF
.	TRBV5-1	TRBJ2-2	TRBD2	TGCGCCAGCAGCGTTACTAGCGGGAGTCCCACCGGGGAGCTGTTTTTT	CASSVTSGSPTGELFF
.	TRBV4-1	TRBJ2-7	.	TGCGCCAGCAGCCAAGACCAGGGGATCTCCTACGAGCAGTACTTC	CASSQDQGISYEQYF
.	TRBV19	TRBJ2-1	.	TGTGCCAGTGGGCAGGATCCCTCCTCCTACAATGAGCAGTTCTTC	CASGQDPSSYNEQFF
.	TRBV9	TRBJ2-7	TRBD2	TGTGCCAGCAGCGAGACTAGCGGGACGAGCTCCTACGAGCAGTACTTC	CASSETSGTSSYEQYF
.	TRBV5-8	TRBJ2-4	.	TGTGCCAGCAGCTTGAGGGGGTTAGCCATTCAGTACTTC	CASSLRGLAIQYF
.	TRBV5-1	TRBJ1-2	TRBD1	TGCGCCAGCAGCTTGGGGGACAGGGGGTATGACTACACCTTC	CASSLGDRGYDYTF
.	TRBV27	TRBJ1-2	.	TGTGCCAGCAGTTTTACCAGAAACTATGGCTACACCTTC	CASSFTRNYGYTF
.	TRBV9	TRBJ1-6	TRBD1	TGTGCCAGCAGCGTCTTGACAGGGAATTCACCCCTCCACTTT	CASSVLTGNSPLHF
.	TRBV10-1	TRBJ1-5	.	TGCGCCAGCAGTGACGGGGGTAGCAATCAGCCCCAGCATTTT	CASSDGGSNQPQHF
few	TRBV6-5	TRBJ2-3	.	TGTGCCAGCAGTTACTCGGTCAGTTCAGATACGCAGTATTTT	CASSYSVSSDTQYF
.	TRBV28	TRBJ2-7	TRBD2	TGTGCCAGCAGACGAACCGGGGGGGCGAACGAGCAGTACTTC	CASRRTGGANEQYF
few	TRBV7-9	TRBJ1-1	.	TGTGCCAGCAGGCAGGTGGGGGGGCGAACTGAAGCTTTCTTT	CASRQVGGRTEAFF
.	TRBV7-6	TRBJ2-1	TRBD1	TGTGCCAGCAGCTTGTTGCCTTCTAGGGACAGACACTCCAATGAGCAGTTCTTC	CASSLLPSRDRHSNEQFF
.	TRBV10-3	TRBJ2-7	TRBD2	TGTGCCATCAGTGATCAACTAGCGGGAGACCCCTACGAGCAGTACTTC	CAISDQLAGDPYEQYF
.	TRBV14	TRBJ2-7	.	TGTGCCAGCAGCCAAGATCGAGATGCCTACGAGCAGTACTTC	CASSQDRDAYEQYF
.	TRBV14	TRBJ2-7	TRBD1	TGTGCCAGCAGCCCCGGGACAGGGGGCTACGAGCAGTACTTC	CASSPGTGGYEQYF
.	TRBV18	TRBJ1-1	TRBD1	TGTGCCAGCTCACCCCGTGACAGGGGGCGAAGCACTGAAGCTTTCTTT	CASSPRDRGRSTEAFF
.	TRBV19	TRBJ2-7	.	TGTGCCAGTAGTATGGGTGTTGCGGACTACGAGCAGTACTTC	CASSMGVADYEQYF
.	TRBV5-4	TRBJ1-2	.	TGTGCCAGCAGCTGGGGGGGACCGTCGAACGGCTACACCTTC	CASSWGGPSNGYTF
.	TRBV5-1	TRBJ1-1	.	TGCGCCAGCAGCTTGCCAGACATGAACACTGAAGCTTTCTTT	CASSLPDMNTEAFF
once	TRBV27	TRBJ2-5	TRBD2	TGTGCCAGCAGTAGCGGGGGGACAGAGACCCAGTACTTC	CASSSGGTETQYF
.	TRBV21-1	TRBJ2-1	.	TGTGCCAGCAGCAAAGGGGTCGGGGACAACAATGAGCAGTTCTTC	CASSKGVGDNNEQFF
.	TRBV5-1	TRBJ1-1	.	TGCGCCAGCAGCTTGGCCAAGGGGTCGAACACTGAAGCTTTCTTT	CASSLAKGSNTEAFF
few	TRBV13	TRBJ2-7	.	TGTGCCAGCAGCTGGGGGGAAACCTACGAGCAGTACTTC	CASSWGETYEQYF
.	TRBV27	TRBJ2-7	.	TGTGCCAGCAGTTTATCAGACAACCTATACGAGCAGTACTTC	CASSLSDNLYEQYF
.	TRBV5-5	TRBJ2-7	.	TGTGCCAGCAGCTTGGTCCACACACCCTCCTACGAGCAGTACTTC	CASSLVHTPSYEQYF
.	TRBV13	TRBJ2-7	TRBD1	TGTGCCAGCAGCTCCCTGGACAGGGTGTCCTACGAGCAGTACTTC	CASSSLDRVSYEQYF
.	TRBV9	TRBJ2-1	TRBD2	TGTGCCAGCAGCGCCACCCCTAGCGGGTACAATGAGCAGTTCTTC	CASSATPSGYNEQFF